Below are 21 T cell receptor beta chains sequenced from a single sample in a study of cytomegalovirus exposure and HLA in healthy donors. Vbeta (60) and Jbeta (13) primers were used in the PCR. Sequencing used immunoSEQ multiplex PCR; TCRdb keeps in-frame clones, though not all of them. This table has about 160,000 clones, approximately 86% appearing once. Sequenced: PBMCs. The receptors derive from a woman aged 18-35 years in good health and CMV-seronegative.

The chain couples TRBV19 to TRBJ2-2; 7 bases map to TRBD1. Germline lookup yields CDR1 LNHDA and CDR2 SQIVND (reference sequence). V was clipped by 9 bases and J by 1 base; unmatched bases: 5. This CDR3 has 14 residues. The CDR3 DNA follows: TGTGCCAGCGAGGACAGGAGGAACACCGGGGAGCTGTTTTTT. Its protein is CASEDRRNTGELFF.

This clone appeared once. The rearrangement uses TRBV2 and TRBJ2-1; maybe TRBD2 (6 bases). V was trimmed by 6 bases and J by 3 bases, leaving 15 bases between them. Germline-derived CDR1 and CDR2 are SNHLY and FYNNEI. There are 15 residues in the CDR3. CDR3 nucleotides: TGTGCCAGCAGCATCGCGGGACCCCTCTACAATGAGCAGTTCTTC. Encoded protein: CASSIAGPLYNEQFF.

The chain employs TRBV5-3 and TRBJ1-6, with TRBD1 as a possible D gene (6 bases). TRBV5-3 is an ORF for which the function is uncertain. The CDR3 is 17 amino acids. Deletions cut 1 base from V and 1 base from J, with 12 bases between. Here the CDR3 reads CARSLCPGVSYNSPLHF. DNA of the CDR3: TGTGCCAGAAGCTTGTGCCCAGGGGTTTCCTATAATTCACCCCTCCACTTT.

The rearrangement joins TRBV6-6 to TRBJ2-1; 8 nucleotides match TRBD2. The CDR3 is made up of 16 amino acids. The trim removed 2 bases at V and 8 bases at J, leaving 11 bases unmatched. CDR1 MNHNY and CDR2 SVGAGI come from the germline V gene (reference sequence). The chain's CDR3 is CASSYNDREGLYEQFF. The CDR3 DNA reads as TGTGCCAGCAGTTACAATGACCGGGAGGGCTTGTATGAGCAGTTCTTC.

This clone was observed once. The DNA for the CDR3 is TGTGCCAGCAGCTTTAATGCAGGGGGTGCTCAGCCCCAGCATTTT. The encoded protein is CASSFNAGGAQPQHF. The V call is TRBV5-6, the J call TRBJ1-5, with 7 bases matching TRBD1. Germline V CDR1 and CDR2: SGHDT, YYEEEE. V lost 2 bases and J lost 6; bases outside the gene matches: 8. This CDR3 contains 15 residues.

The rearrangement joins TRBV30 to TRBJ1-1; D remains ambiguous. This CDR3 contains 15 residues. The V and J ends lost 1 base and 5 bases respectively, with 17 bases between them. CDR1 and CDR2 from the germline V gene are GTSNPN and SVGIG (reference sequence). The CDR3 nucleotides read TGTGCCTGGAGTGCAACCCCTGGTCTGCAGACTGAAGCTTTCTTT. Protein: CAWSATPGLQTEAFF.

The chain employs TRBV11-2 and TRBJ2-7; TRBD2 matches 7 bases. CDR1 and CDR2 from the germline V gene are SGHAT and FQNNGV. The length of the CDR3 is 14 residues. Trimming took 7 bases from V and 6 from J; bases not matched to a gene: 12. CDR3 sequence reads: CASTFGVRGSEQYF. The CDR3 DNA is TGTGCCAGCACCTTTGGCGTGCGGGGGAGCGAGCAGTACTTC.

This chain connects TRBV6-5 to TRBJ2-2; 8 bases are shared with TRBD2. The CDR3 is 16 residues long. Germline CDR1 reads MNHEY; CDR2 reads SVGAGI. After removal of 4 bases from V and 4 bases from J, the junction contained 8 bases not matched to a gene. CDR3 DNA sequence: TGTGCCAGCAGTTTCCCGACTAGCGCGGGCACCGGGGAGCTGTTTTTT. Translated: CASSFPTSAGTGELFF.

The genes are TRBV7-2 and TRBJ2-3, with 9 positions matching TRBD2. Per the germline V gene, CDR1 is SGHTA and CDR2 is FQGNSA. Germline trimming cut 5 bases from V and 0 bases from J; bases unmatched to any gene: 3. The CDR3 runs to 15 residues. CDR3 residues: CASSPSGTSTDTQYF. The CDR3 DNA sequence: TGTGCCAGCAGCCCTAGCGGGACTAGCACAGATACGCAGTATTTT.

The chain carries TRBV2 and TRBJ2-5, with D possibly TRBD2 on 5 matching bases. With 3 bases removed from V and 2 bases from J, the gap between germline ends came to 13 bases. The CDR3 covers 15 residues. Germline V gives CDR1 SNHLY, CDR2 FYNNEI. In DNA, the CDR3 is TGTGCCAGCAGTGAGTCTAGCTGGGAGCAAGAGACCCAGTACTTC. Translating it yields CASSESSWEQETQYF.

The chain employs TRBV11-2 and TRBJ2-1, with 13 bases identical to TRBD2. Per the germline V gene, CDR1 is SGHAT and CDR2 is FQNNGV. Trimming at V came to 6 bases and at J to 8 bases, leaving 7 bases not matched to a gene. This CDR3 region has 15 residues. The CDR3 reads CASRTLAGGVYEQFF. CDR3 sequence (DNA): TGTGCCAGCAGAACACTAGCGGGGGGGGTCTATGAGCAGTTCTTC.

V usage is TRBV28 and J usage is TRBJ1-1, with D perhaps TRBD1 (5 bases). Germline V gene sequence: CDR1 MDHEN, CDR2 SYDVKM. This CDR3 is built from 15 residues. With 8 bases removed from V and 6 bases from J, the gap between germline ends came to 22 bases. CDR3 nucleotide sequence: TGTGCCAGCCCCGGGCCCTCGGGGGGAACCCCTGAAGCTTTCTTT. Its protein is CASPGPSGGTPEAFF.

This chain uses TRBV5-1 with TRBJ2-5; 7 bases fit TRBD1. The CDR3 is 15 residues long. The J segment lost 2 bases and the V segment lost 2 bases, leaving 6 bases of the junction unmatched. Germline values: CDR1 SGHRS, CDR2 YFSETQ. Here the CDR3 reads CASSLGTDIQETQYF. CDR3 nucleotides: TGCGCCAGCAGCTTAGGGACAGACATACAAGAGACCCAGTACTTC.

The chain is built from TRBV6-1 and TRBJ1-4, with D perhaps TRBD1 (5 bases). This CDR3 contains 14 residues. Germline CDR1 and CDR2: MNHNS and SASEGT. Trimming cost V 4 bases and J 8 bases, with 14 bases left between them. CDR3 amino acids: CASSGGVEGEKLFF. CDR3 coding DNA: TGTGCCAGCAGTGGGGGGGTAGAGGGGGAAAAACTGTTTTTT.

This clone appeared a few times. The chain has TRBV28 and TRBJ2-3; no firm D call. The CDR3 runs to 11 residues. V lost 3 bases and J lost 6, with 4 bases in between. From germline, CDR1 is MDHEN and CDR2 SYDVKM. In nucleotides, the CDR3 is TGTGCCAGCAGTTTGGAGGATACGCAGTATTTT. Protein product: CASSLEDTQYF.

The chain is built from TRBV5-6 and TRBJ2-7, with D tentatively TRBD1 (6 bases). From germline, CDR1 is SGHDT and CDR2 YYEEEE. This CDR3 is built from 18 residues. Trimming took off 3 bases at V and 6 bases at J, with 28 bases between the two ends. The CDR3 sequence: CASSSLLGLGGEATEQYF. In DNA form, the CDR3 reads TGTGCCAGCAGCTCCCTCTTAGGCTTAGGGGGAGAAGCTACCGAGCAGTACTTC.

Concerning this clone itself: Other DNA variants within this sample encode the same CDR3. J is TRBJ1-2 and V is TRBV27; D may be TRBD1 (6 bases). Germline CDR1 MNHEY, CDR2 SMNVEV (reference sequence). The CDR3 sequence is 13 residues long. The V end lost 3 bases, the J end lost 4 bases, and 9 bases lay between the germline ends. The CDR3, as DNA: TGTGCCAGCAGTTTTGGACAGTCCTATGGCTACACCTTC. Translating gives CASSFGQSYGYTF.

V usage is TRBV30 and J usage is TRBJ1-3; D ambiguous. The V gene's germline CDR1 is GTSNPN and CDR2 SVGIG (reference sequence). This CDR3 is built from 12 residues. V gave up 0 bases and J gave up 11 bases, with 11 bases separating them. As DNA, the CDR3 is TGTGCCTGGAGTGTAACCTCGGAGGCCATATATTTT. It is translated as CAWSVTSEAIYF.

The genes are TRBV4-1 and TRBJ2-2, with D perhaps TRBD2 (5 bases). The germline V and J ends were trimmed by 4 bases and 14 bases, with 17 bases remaining between them. Germline lookup yields CDR1 MGHRA and CDR2 YSYEKL. This CDR3 spans 13 amino acids. The CDR3, as DNA: TGCGCCAGCAGCCGTTCGAGGGCTAGGGCACTGTTTTTT. Residues: CASSRSRARALFF.

The chain carries TRBV11-1 and TRBJ2-5, with TRBD1 as a possible D gene (5 bases). Germline V gene lookup returns CDR1 SGHAT and CDR2 FQDESV (reference sequence). Trimming took 5 bases from V and 2 from J, leaving 12 bases between them. This CDR3 contains 14 residues. CDR3 sequence (DNA): TGTGCCAGCAGCCCTTCCGACAGACAAGAGACCCAGTACTTC. Amino acid sequence: CASSPSDRQETQYF.

This clone came up once. The chain employs TRBV19 and TRBJ2-5; no reliable D call. The last part of the DNA fits TRBJ2-7 better; the J call may be wrong. Germline values: CDR1 LNHDA, CDR2 SQIVND (reference sequence). The CDR3 spans 11 residues. The CDR3 coding sequence is TGTGCCAGTAGTATAAGCAACGAGCAGTACTTC. It encodes CASSISNEQYF.